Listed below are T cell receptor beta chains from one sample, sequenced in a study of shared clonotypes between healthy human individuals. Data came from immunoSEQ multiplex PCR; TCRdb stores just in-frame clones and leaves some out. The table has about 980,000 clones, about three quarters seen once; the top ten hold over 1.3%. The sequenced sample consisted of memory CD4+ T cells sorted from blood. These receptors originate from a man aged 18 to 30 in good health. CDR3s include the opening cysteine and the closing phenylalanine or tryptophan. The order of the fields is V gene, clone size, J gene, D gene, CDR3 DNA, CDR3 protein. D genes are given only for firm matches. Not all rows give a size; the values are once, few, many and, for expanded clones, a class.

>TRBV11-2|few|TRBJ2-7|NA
TGTGCCAGCAGCTTAGATTTGACTAGGAGCGAGCAGTACTTC
CASSLDLTRSEQYF
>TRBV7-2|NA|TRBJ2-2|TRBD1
TGTGCCAGCAGCTTTGGGGGACAGGGAAGGCTGTTTTTT
CASSFGGQGRLFF
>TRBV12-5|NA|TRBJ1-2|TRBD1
TGTGCTAGTGGTCGGGACAGGGGGAGCTACACCTTC
CASGRDRGSYTF
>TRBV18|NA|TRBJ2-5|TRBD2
TGTGCCAGCTCCCCGCGGGTGTCGGCGGGAGGGGAAGAGACCCAGTACTTC
CASSPRVSAGGEETQYF
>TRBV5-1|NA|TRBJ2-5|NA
TGCGCCAGCAGAACGACAGGGAGGGGGCAAGAGACCCAGTACTTC
CASRTTGRGQETQYF
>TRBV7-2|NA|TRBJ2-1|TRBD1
TGTGCCAGCAGCCAAACGGGACAGACTTACAATGAGCAGTTCTTC
CASSQTGQTYNEQFF
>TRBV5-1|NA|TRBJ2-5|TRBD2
TGCGCCAGCAGCTTGGGCCTCCTAGCGGAACAAGAGACCCAGTACTTC
CASSLGLLAEQETQYF
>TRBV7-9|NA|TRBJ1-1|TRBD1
TGTGCCAGCAGCCCACGGACAGGGCAAAGGGGTACTGAAGCTTTCTTT
CASSPRTGQRGTEAFF
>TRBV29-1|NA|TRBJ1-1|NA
TGCAGCGTTACCAGGAATCCCTCGACTGAAGCTTTCTTT
CSVTRNPSTEAFF
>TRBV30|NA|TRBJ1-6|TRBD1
TGTGCCTGGAGGGGGGGGACAGGGTATTCACCCCTCCACTTT
CAWRGGTGYSPLHF
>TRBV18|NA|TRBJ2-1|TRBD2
TGTGCCAGCTCACCCCTAGCGGGAGGGCCCTACAATGAGCAGTTCTTC
CASSPLAGGPYNEQFF
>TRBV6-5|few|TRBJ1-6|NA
TGTGCCAGCAGTATGGGCGACAGACAAAATTCACCCCTCCACTTT
CASSMGDRQNSPLHF
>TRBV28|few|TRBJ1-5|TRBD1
TGTGCCAGCAGTGGCCCCGGACAGGACCAGCATTTT
CASSGPGQDQHF
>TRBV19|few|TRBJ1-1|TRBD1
TGTGCCAGTAACCGGCAGGGGGACACTGAAGCTTTCTTT
CASNRQGDTEAFF
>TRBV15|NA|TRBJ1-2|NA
TGTGCCACCAGCAGCCACTCGCTGGGGTTCACTTACACCTTC
CATSSHSLGFTYTF
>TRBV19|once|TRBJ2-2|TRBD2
TGTGCCAGTAAACCAGCGGGAGGCGCGAACACCGGGGAGCTGTTTTTT
CASKPAGGANTGELFF
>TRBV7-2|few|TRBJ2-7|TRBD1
TGTGCCAGCAGCTCGCCGGGACAGGGGGCCACCTACGAGCAGTACTTC
CASSSPGQGATYEQYF
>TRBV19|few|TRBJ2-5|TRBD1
TGTGCCAGTAGTTCTCCTGGGACAGGGGGAGAGACCCAGTACTTC
CASSSPGTGGETQYF
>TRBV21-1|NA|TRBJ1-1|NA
TGTGCCAGCAGCGCACTGATGGGCAGGGGTTGGACTGAAGCTTTCTTT
CASSALMGRGWTEAFF
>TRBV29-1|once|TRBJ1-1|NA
TGCAGCGTTGGTAACAGGACGTTAGTTCAGAACACTGAAGCTTTCTTT
CSVGNRTLVQNTEAFF
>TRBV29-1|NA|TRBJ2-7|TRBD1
TGCAGCGTTCGACAGGGGGCTCATGAGCAGTACTTC
CSVRQGAHEQYF
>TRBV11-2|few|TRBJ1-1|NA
TGTGCCAGCAGCTTAGGGCAGGGAGCTGGAGCTTTCTTT
CASSLGQGAGAFF
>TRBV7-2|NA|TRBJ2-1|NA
TGTGCCAGCAGACAAACGGGGGCTAGCTCCTACAATGAGCAGTTCTTC
CASRQTGASSYNEQFF
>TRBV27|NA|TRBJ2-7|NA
TGTGCCAGCAGTCGGGACGGAAACTACGAGCAGTACTTC
CASSRDGNYEQYF
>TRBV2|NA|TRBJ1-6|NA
TGTGCCAGCAGTGATCCAAGCTCCTATAATTCACCCCTCCACTTT
CASSDPSSYNSPLHF
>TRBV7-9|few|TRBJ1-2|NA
TGTGCCAGCAGCTCGACAACTCATGGCTACACCTTC
CASSSTTHGYTF
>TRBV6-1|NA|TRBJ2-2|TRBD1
TGTGCCAGCAGTGAAGGTGGGACAGGGTACACCGGGGAGCTGTTTTTT
CASSEGGTGYTGELFF
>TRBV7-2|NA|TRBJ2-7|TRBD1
TGTGCCAGCAGCTTACGTTACGGGACAGCCTACGAGCAGTACTTC
CASSLRYGTAYEQYF
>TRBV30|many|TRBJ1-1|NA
TGTGCCTGGAGCGGACGATCAGGACGGAACACTGAAGCTTTCTTT
CAWSGRSGRNTEAFF
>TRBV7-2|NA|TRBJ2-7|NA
TGTGCCAGCAGCTGGGGCAACTCCTACGAGCAGTACTTC
CASSWGNSYEQYF
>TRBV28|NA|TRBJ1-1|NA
TGTGCCAGCAGTTTAGCCCCGGCTACTGAAGCTTTCTTT
CASSLAPATEAFF
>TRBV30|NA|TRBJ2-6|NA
TGTGCCTGGAGTGGGGGGCGGTTAACTGGGGCCAACGTCCTGACTTTC
CAWSGGRLTGANVLTF
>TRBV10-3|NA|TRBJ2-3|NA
TGTGCCCATTCGCCAGACGCAGGCACAGATACGCAGTATTTT
CAHSPDAGTDTQYF
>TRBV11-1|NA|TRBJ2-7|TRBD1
TGTGCCAGCAGCTCACGGGACAGGACCTTGGAGCAGTACTTC
CASSSRDRTLEQYF
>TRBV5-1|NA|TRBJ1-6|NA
TGCGCCAGCAGCTTGGCCTTAGGGGGGGATAATTCACCCCTCCACTTT
CASSLALGGDNSPLHF
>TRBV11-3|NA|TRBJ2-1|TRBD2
TGTGCCAGCAGCCGAAACCTAGCGGGAGCGGATGAGCAGTTCTTC
CASSRNLAGADEQFF
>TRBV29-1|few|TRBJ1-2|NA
TGCAGCGATAGGGACCGGAGGGACTATGGCTACACCTTC
CSDRDRRDYGYTF
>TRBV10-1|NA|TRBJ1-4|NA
TGCGCCAGCAGTCCTGGGACAAGGACTGAAAAACTGTTTTTT
CASSPGTRTEKLFF
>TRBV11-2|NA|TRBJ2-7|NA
TGTGCCAGCAGCTTGACCCTCCCGCCCTACGAGCAGTACTTC
CASSLTLPPYEQYF
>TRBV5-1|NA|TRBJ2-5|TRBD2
TGCGCCAGCAGCTTGGGGACTAGTCGAGAGACCCAGTACTTC
CASSLGTSRETQYF
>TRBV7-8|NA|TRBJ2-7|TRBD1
TGTGCCAGCAGTACAGGACAGGGGTGGTACGAGCAGTACTTC
CASSTGQGWYEQYF
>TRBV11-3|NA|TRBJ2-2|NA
TGTGCCAGCAGCCTGTTGTCTGGAGGGGCCCCCGGGGAGCTGTTTTTT
CASSLLSGGAPGELFF
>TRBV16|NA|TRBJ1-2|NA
TGTGCCAGCAGCCAATCGTCCTGGCGCAGGGATGGCTACACCTTC
CASSQSSWRRDGYTF
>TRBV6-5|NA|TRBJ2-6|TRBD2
TGTGCCAGCAGTTTGAGGGAGGGTTCTGGGGCCAACGTCCTGACTTTC
CASSLREGSGANVLTF